Sequencing of this T cell receptor (beta chain) was carried out in a study of cytomegalovirus exposure and HLA in healthy donors. Study-level findings and limits: The study recorded over 150 TCR beta chains that were cytomegalovirus-associated. A missense variant in DCLRE1C was later tied to TCR beta V- and J-gene trimming. Later examination showed HLA-associated TCR beta chains had greater clonal expansion than equally common others.

A multiplex PCR was run with 60 Vbeta primers and 13 Jbeta primers. In the original processing: Roughly 12 million shared chains were among about 80 million unique TCR beta chains counted in a later analysis. TCRdb's copy holds only in-frame clones and misses some; the assay was immunoSEQ multiplex PCR. D and trimming were read from the DNA, whereas the V and J calls and clone size are those reported in that table. The sample has 85,000 to 130,000 clones, roughly four fifths seen once. Details on this clone: Its antigen is currently unknown.

CDR1 is SGHTA, CDR2 FQGNSA, per germline. The CDR3 sequence is 13 residues long. V lost 5 bases and J 4 bases, leaving 9 bases between the germline ends. J is TRBJ1-3 and V is TRBV7-2; D might be TRBD1 (5 bases). This clonotype was sampled from a male donor in good health and CMV-seropositive. The specimen sequenced was PBMCs. The chain's CDR3 is CASSQGRGNTIYF. For the CDR3, the DNA is TGTGCCAGCAGCCAGGGAAGAGGAAACACCATATATTTT.